These 22 T cell receptor beta chains originate from one sample sequenced in a study of blood T cell repertoires in COVID-19. Libraries were prepared by immunoSEQ multiplex PCR; TCRdb keeps only in-frame clonotypes and omits some of them. The profile covers about 190,000 clones, with about 82% appearing a single time and around 9% taken by the ten largest. The specimen was PBMCs or T cells enriched from blood (not recorded which). Receptors originate from a woman in her 30s who had recovered from COVID-19.

The CDR3 region has the DNA TGTGCCAGCAGCTTAGTGTGGGGACTAGCGGGAGGAGGCTACAATGAGCAGTTCTTC. It encodes CASSLVWGLAGGGYNEQFF. This chain connects TRBV11-2 to TRBJ2-1; TRBD2 aligns across 15 bases. Germline V gene data show CDR1 as SGHAT and CDR2 as FQNNGV. V lost 1 base, J lost 3 bases, and 7 bases stayed unmatched. CDR3 size: 19 residues.

The rearrangement joins TRBV28 to TRBJ2-3; D gene uncertain. The germline CDR1 and CDR2 sequences are MDHEN and SYDVKM. The CDR3 runs to 17 residues. Deletions cut 5 bases from V and 0 bases from J, with 18 bases between. CDR3 coding DNA: TGTGCCAGCAGTCCTATATATAGCAGTCCTAGCACAGATACGCAGTATTTT. This encodes CASSPIYSSPSTDTQYF.

This chain uses TRBV2 with TRBJ2-2; the match to TRBD1 covers 9 bases. The CDR3 has 20 amino acids. Germline V lookup: CDR1 SNHLY, CDR2 FYNNEI. J was trimmed by 3 bases and V by 3 bases; bases with no gene match: 17. The CDR3 DNA follows: TGTGCCAGCAGTGAGACCCTGATCTCCGCGGGACAGGGCCACACCGGGGAGCTGTTTTTT. It translates to CASSETLISAGQGHTGELFF.

The gene calls are TRBV4-1 and TRBJ1-3, with 9 bases that match TRBD1. The length of the CDR3 is 16 residues. V was pared by 5 bases and J by 1 base, with 6 bases of the junction left unmatched. Germline V gives CDR1 MGHRA, CDR2 YSYEKL. CDR3 bases: TGCGCCAGCAGCTCACCGGGACAGGGATCTGGAAACACCATATATTTT. This sequence encodes CASSSPGQGSGNTIYF.

The chain joins TRBV27 to TRBJ1-2; no reliable D call. CDR1 and CDR2 (germline): MNHEY, SMNVEV (reference sequence). The CDR3 loop spans 15 amino acids. Trimming took 8 bases from V and 4 from J, leaving 20 bases between them. The DNA for the CDR3 is TGTGCCAGCTCTCCCACTCTAGGTTCCCTCTATGGCTACACCTTC. Amino acids: CASSPTLGSLYGYTF.

The rearrangement uses TRBV5-5 and TRBJ2-7; D perhaps matches TRBD2 (6 bases). The CDR3 loop spans 14 amino acids. The germline V and J ends were trimmed by 2 bases and 4 bases, with 13 bases remaining between them. The V gene's germline CDR1 is SGHKS and CDR2 YYEKEE (reference sequence). This chain's CDR3 is CASSFRGGTYEQYF. In nucleotides, the CDR3 is TGTGCCAGCAGCTTCCGGGGAGGCACGTACGAGCAGTACTTC.

The genes are TRBV28 and TRBJ2-7, with 9 bases that match TRBD1. CDR1 is MDHEN and CDR2 is SYDVKM in the germline V gene. J gave up 5 bases and V 4 bases, and 6 bases lay outside the gene matches. The CDR3 runs 14 residues. The CDR3 is CASSSGQGIDEQYF. The CDR3 DNA follows: TGTGCCAGCAGTTCGGGACAGGGTATCGACGAGCAGTACTTC.

The chain joins TRBV28 to TRBJ2-2; D is unresolved. Trimming left V 3 bases short and J 5 bases short, with 13 bases between. CDR3 length: 15 amino acids. Germline V gives CDR1 MDHEN, CDR2 SYDVKM. The CDR3 coding sequence is TGTGCCAGCAGTTTCCAGGTAGAGATGACCGGGGAGCTGTTTTTT. It encodes CASSFQVEMTGELFF.

The V call is TRBV6-5, the J call TRBJ2-1; D might be TRBD2 (5 bases). CDR1 is MNHEY and CDR2 is SVGAGI in the germline V gene. Trimming took 10 bases from V and 3 from J, leaving 16 bases between them. The CDR3 length is 14 residues. The CDR3 DNA is TGTGCCACCCCTCGAGGGTTCCACTACAATGAGCAGTTCTTC. It encodes CATPRGFHYNEQFF.

J is TRBJ1-2 and V is TRBV2; 10 bases are a match to TRBD1. CDR1 SNHLY and CDR2 FYNNEI come from the germline V gene. This CDR3 contains 15 residues. The V segment lost 2 bases and the J segment 8 bases; nucleotides outside the gene matches: 8. CDR3 loop: CASSELATGGRGYTF. CDR3 in DNA: TGTGCCAGCAGTGAATTAGCGACAGGGGGCCGGGGCTACACCTTC.

The chain joins TRBV6-5 to TRBJ2-7; 7 positions match TRBD2. The CDR3 has 16 amino acids. Germline CDR1 reads MNHEY; CDR2 reads SVGAGI. Losses at the gene ends were 2 bases for V and 1 base for J; bases not matched to a gene: 8. The CDR3 spells CASSYVAAGFSYEQYF. CDR3 sequence (DNA): TGTGCCAGCAGTTACGTCGCAGCGGGATTTTCCTACGAGCAGTACTTC.

The J gene is TRBJ2-1, the V gene TRBV5-3, with 8 positions matching TRBD2. TRBV5-3 is sorted into the ORF group, with uncertain function. V lost 4 bases and J lost 3; bases outside the gene matches: 12. The CDR3 has 17 amino acids. Here the CDR3 DNA reads TGTGCCAGAAGCCGAGACCCAGCGGGAGATAACTACAATGAGCAGTTCTTC. Its translation is CARSRDPAGDNYNEQFF.

The chain is built from TRBV4-1 and TRBJ1-1; perhaps TRBD1 as D (5 bases). Germline V gives CDR1 MGHRA, CDR2 YSYEKL. The CDR3 sequence is 16 residues long. The V and J ends lost 0 bases and 3 bases respectively, with 14 bases between them. CDR3: CASSQEGHGGDTEAFF. The CDR3 region has the DNA TGCGCCAGCAGCCAAGAAGGCCACGGGGGGGACACTGAAGCTTTCTTT.

The gene calls are TRBV7-9 and TRBJ2-3; 7 positions match TRBD1. This CDR3 comprises 18 residues. Unmatched junction bases numbered 11, after V lost 1 base and J lost 1 base. CDR1 and CDR2 (germline): SEHNR, FQNEAQ (reference sequence). In DNA form, the CDR3 reads TGTGCCAGCAGCTTAGGGCTAGGGGGACAGACTGGCACAGATACGCAGTATTTT. Translating gives CASSLGLGGQTGTDTQYF.

The V gene is TRBV15, the J gene TRBJ2-7; 8 bases match TRBD2. Trimming removed 5 bases from V and 0 bases from J; junction bases left unmatched: 9. The CDR3 runs 16 residues. CDR1 is LNHNV and CDR2 is YYDKDF in the germline V gene (reference sequence). The DNA of the CDR3 is TGTGCCACCAGCGGGGGGTTAGCGGGAAGCTCCTACGAGCAGTACTTC. This translates into CATSGGLAGSSYEQYF.

The chain has TRBV10-3 and TRBJ1-1, with TRBD1 matching over 10 bases. The CDR3 is 16 amino acids. V lost 4 bases, J lost 2 bases, and 7 bases stayed unmatched. Germline V CDR1 and CDR2: ENHRY, SYGVKD. The CDR3 sequence is CAISGGTGVDNTEAFF. CDR3 bases: TGTGCCATCAGTGGGGGGACAGGGGTGGATAACACTGAAGCTTTCTTT.

V gene TRBV19 combines with J gene TRBJ1-5; a weak D match, TRBD1 (5 bases). Trimming stripped 2 bases from V and 0 bases from J, with 11 bases between. This CDR3 is built from 16 residues. The V gene's germline CDR1 is LNHDA and CDR2 SQIVND (reference sequence). The CDR3 loop is CASSIPDSYSNQPQHF. The CDR3 DNA sequence: TGTGCCAGTAGTATACCCGACAGTTATAGCAATCAGCCCCAGCATTTT.

The CDR3 bases are TGTGCCAGCAGCCGGGGGCGGGGGGACTATAATGAAAAACTGTTTTTT. Its protein product is CASSRGRGDYNEKLFF. The chain links TRBV5-5 to TRBJ1-4; D perhaps matches TRBD1 (6 bases). The germline CDR1 and CDR2 sequences are SGHKS and YYEKEE (reference sequence). Trimming stripped 4 bases from V and 4 bases from J, with 17 bases between. The CDR3 spans 16 residues.

This clone has more than one count but fewer than ten. The genes are TRBV9 and TRBJ2-7; TRBD1 aligns across 12 bases. This CDR3 contains 18 residues. The trim removed 4 bases at V and 0 bases at J, leaving 11 bases unmatched. CDR1 SGDLS and CDR2 YYNGEE come from the germline V gene. CDR3 DNA sequence: TGTGCCAGCAGCCCCGGGACAGGGGGCGTCGGGCGCTCCTACGAGCAGTACTTC. Its protein is CASSPGTGGVGRSYEQYF.

V gene TRBV27 combines with J gene TRBJ2-7, with 8 bases fitting TRBD1. The CDR3 length is 14 residues. Germline-derived CDR1 and CDR2 are MNHEY and SMNVEV (reference sequence). Unmatched junction bases numbered 12, after V lost 5 bases and J lost 9 bases. In DNA, the CDR3 is TGTGCCAGCAGTCAGGGACAGGACCCCCTGAGGCAGTACTTC. It codes for CASSQGQDPLRQYF.

The J gene is TRBJ1-5, the V gene TRBV28; weak D call: TRBD1 (6 bases). The CDR3 runs to 16 residues. V dropped 7 bases and J dropped 2 bases, with 18 bases sitting between them. Germline-derived CDR1 and CDR2 are MDHEN and SYDVKM. The DNA of the CDR3 is TGTGCCAGCATTTCCGGCGGGGGCGGGGGCAATCAGCCCCAGCATTTT. This translates into CASISGGGGGNQPQHF.

Only one count was recorded for this clone. The CDR3 here is CASSSTGGAFKGGYTF. In DNA form, the CDR3 reads TGTGCCAGCAGCTCTACAGGGGGCGCCTTCAAGGGGGGCTACACCTTC. V usage is TRBV7-2 and J usage is TRBJ1-2, with TRBD1 identical over 9 bases. The CDR3 contains 16 residues. Looked up from germline, CDR1 is SGHTA and CDR2 is FQGNSA. V lost 4 bases, J lost 8 bases, and 14 bases stayed unmatched.